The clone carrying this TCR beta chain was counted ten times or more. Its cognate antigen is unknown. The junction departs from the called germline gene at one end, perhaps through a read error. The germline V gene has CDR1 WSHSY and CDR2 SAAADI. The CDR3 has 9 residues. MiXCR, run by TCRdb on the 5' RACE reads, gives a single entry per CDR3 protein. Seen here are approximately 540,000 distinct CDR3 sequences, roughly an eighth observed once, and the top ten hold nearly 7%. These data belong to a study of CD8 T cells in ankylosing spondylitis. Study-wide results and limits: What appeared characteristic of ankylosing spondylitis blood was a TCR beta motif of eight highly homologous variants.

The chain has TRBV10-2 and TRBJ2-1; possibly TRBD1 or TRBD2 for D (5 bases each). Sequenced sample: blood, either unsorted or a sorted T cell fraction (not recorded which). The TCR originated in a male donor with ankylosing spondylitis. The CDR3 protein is CASGRELFF. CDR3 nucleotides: TGCGCCAGCGGCAGGGAGCTGTTCTTC.